This T cell receptor (beta chain) was sequenced during a study of cytomegalovirus exposure and HLA in healthy donors. Broader study findings: Most CMV-associated TCR beta chains appeared HLA-restricted in a later analysis. In a later analysis, several top co-occurrence clusters appeared linked to parvovirus B19, influenza, CMV and Epstein-Barr virus. Some public TCRs appeared in many individuals, while most sequences were rare.

About this clone itself: Its matching antigen is unknown.

CDR3 size: 15 residues. Germline V gene data show CDR1 as MRHNA and CDR2 as SNTAGT. Trimming left V 4 bases short and J 0 bases short, with 10 bases between. The donors were healthy bone marrow donors. PCR employed 60 Vbeta and 13 Jbeta primers. Only in-frame clones appear in the TCRdb table, and some are missing; sequencing was by immunoSEQ multiplex PCR. The sample holds around 110,000 clones, over 65% seen once. The chain recombines TRBV6-4 with TRBJ2-1; D is unclear. The specimen sequenced was PBMCs. The clonotype was recovered from a woman aged 25 to 45 in good health and CMV-seronegative. The CDR3 DNA follows: TGTGCCAGCAGTGTAACGGGTAGCTCCTACAATGAGCAGTTCTTC. This encodes CASSVTGSSYNEQFF.